This T cell receptor (beta chain) appears in the sequencing data of a study of blood T cell repertoires in COVID-19. Across the whole study: Sites in the United States, Italy and Spain provided acute and convalescent COVID-19 samples. T cells, B-cell-depleted T cells, or PBMCs supplied cDNA or gDNA.

As originally analysed: How many nucleated cells were present was estimated from reference gene primer amplification. The data were produced by immunoSEQ multiplex PCR, yet TCRdb's version contains in-frame clones alone and is incomplete. The V and J calls and clone size are taken from that table; D and trimming were inferred from the DNA. The sample shows about 170,000 clones, about 86% of them seen only once. J lost 2 bases, V lost 2 bases, and 5 bases had no gene match. The CDR3 is 15 amino acids. In germline, CDR1 is MNHNY, CDR2 SVGAGI (reference sequence). There are a few counts of this clone. The chain couples TRBV6-6 to TRBJ1-1, with 7 bases aligning to TRBD1. The clonotype comes from a human donor with acute or convalescent COVID-19. The donor label of this sample is uncertain. The specimen sequenced was peripheral blood. In DNA, the CDR3 is TGTGCCAGCAGTTACGGGGGACAGTATAACACTGAAGCTTTCTTT. Encoded protein: CASSYGGQYNTEAFF.